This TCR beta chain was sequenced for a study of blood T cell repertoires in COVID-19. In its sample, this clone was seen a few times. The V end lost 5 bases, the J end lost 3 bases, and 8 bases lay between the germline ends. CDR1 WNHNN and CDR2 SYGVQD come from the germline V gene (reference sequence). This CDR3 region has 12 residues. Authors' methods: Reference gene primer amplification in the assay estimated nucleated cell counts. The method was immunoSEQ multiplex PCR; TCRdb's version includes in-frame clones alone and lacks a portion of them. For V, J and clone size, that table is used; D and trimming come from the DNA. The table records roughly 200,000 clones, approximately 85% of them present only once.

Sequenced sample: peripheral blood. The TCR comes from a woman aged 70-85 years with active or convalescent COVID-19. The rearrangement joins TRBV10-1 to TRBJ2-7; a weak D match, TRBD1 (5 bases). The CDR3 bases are TGCGCCAGCAGTCCAGACAGCTACGAGCAGTACTTC. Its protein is CASSPDSYEQYF.